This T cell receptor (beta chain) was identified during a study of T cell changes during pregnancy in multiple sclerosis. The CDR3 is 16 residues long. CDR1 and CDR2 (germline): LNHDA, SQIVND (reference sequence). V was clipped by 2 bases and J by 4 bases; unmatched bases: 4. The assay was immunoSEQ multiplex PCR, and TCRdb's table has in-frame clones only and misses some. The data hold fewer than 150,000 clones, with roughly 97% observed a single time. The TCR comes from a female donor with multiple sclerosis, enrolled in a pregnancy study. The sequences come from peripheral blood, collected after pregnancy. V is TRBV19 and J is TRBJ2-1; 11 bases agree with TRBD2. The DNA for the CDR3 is TGTGCCAGTAGTATAAGACTAGCGGGAAGATACAATGAGCAGTTCTTC. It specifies CASSIRLAGRYNEQFF.